The present T cell receptor (beta chain) was sequenced within a study of Graves' ophthalmopathy and Graves' hyperthyroidism. V lost 4 bases to trimming and J lost 2 bases; unmatched junction nucleotides: 7. This CDR3 region has 15 residues. Germline CDR1 reads SGDLS; CDR2 reads YYNGEE. Investigators amplified TCR beta CDR3 regions from RNA transcripts. RT-PCR was first run with HTBI primers, then multiplex PCR in a second round. TCRdb reanalysed the multiplex PCR reads using MiXCR and keeps one entry per CDR3 protein. Counted here are a few hundred thousand distinct CDR3 sequences, approximately 15% occurring once; the ten biggest clones make up around 6.6%. The stable label applied to hyperthyroidism with no ophthalmopathy within 18 months of follow-up. Establishment of the diagnosis relied upon clinical symptoms, serum thyroxine, TRAb, thyroid ultrasound and orbital computed tomography. The study's findings and limits: Built on 13 signatures, a model told ophthalmopathy apart from stable hyperthyroidism with about 88% sensitivity and less than 82% specificity.

The sample holds many counts of this clonotype. The antigen remains unidentified. Sequenced material: peripheral blood. This receptor was taken from a woman aged 18-30 years with stable Graves' hyperthyroidism. The genes are TRBV9 and TRBJ2-7; 9 nucleotides agree with TRBD2. The CDR3 sequence is CASSPRTSEAYEQYF. In DNA, the CDR3 is TGTGCCAGCAGCCCTCGGACTAGCGAGGCCTACGAGCAGTACTTC. Variable domain in full (rest from reference TRBV9 and TRBJ2-7): DSGVTQTPKHLITATGQRVTLRCSPRSGDLSVYWYQQSLDQGLQFLIQYYNGEERAKGNILERFSAQQFPDLHSELNLSSLELGDSALYFCASSPRTSEAYEQYFGPGTRLTVT.